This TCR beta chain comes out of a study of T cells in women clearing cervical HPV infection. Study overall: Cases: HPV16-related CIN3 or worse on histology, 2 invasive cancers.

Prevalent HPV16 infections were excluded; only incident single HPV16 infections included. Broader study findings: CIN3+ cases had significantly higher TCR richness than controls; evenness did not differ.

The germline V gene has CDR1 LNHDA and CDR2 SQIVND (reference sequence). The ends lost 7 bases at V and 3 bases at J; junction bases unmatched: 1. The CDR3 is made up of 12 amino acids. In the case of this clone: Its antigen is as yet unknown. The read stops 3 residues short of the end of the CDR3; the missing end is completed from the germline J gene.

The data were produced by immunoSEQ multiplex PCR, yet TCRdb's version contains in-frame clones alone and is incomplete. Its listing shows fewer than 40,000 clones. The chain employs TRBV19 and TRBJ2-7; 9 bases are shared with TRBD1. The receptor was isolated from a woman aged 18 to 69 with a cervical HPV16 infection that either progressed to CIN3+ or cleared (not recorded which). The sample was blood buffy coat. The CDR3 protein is CASTDRGYEQYF. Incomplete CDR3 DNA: TGTGCCAGTACGGACAGGGGCTACGAG.